This TCR beta chain was sequenced for a study of vaccination effects on CD4 cells after COVID-19. The method was immunoSEQ multiplex PCR; TCRdb's version includes in-frame clones alone and lacks a portion of them. This table holds tens of thousands of clones, 79% found once. The CDR3 is 15 amino acids. Losses at the gene ends were 2 bases for V and 5 bases for J; bases not matched to a gene: 7. CDR1 and CDR2 (germline): SGHKS, YYEKEE (reference sequence). On this clone: Its antigen is unidentified.

Antigen-specific CD4+ T cells expanded by the ViraFEST assay with viral peptide pools were then sequenced. Isolation of CD4+ T cells took place after 10 days of culture. The vaccine recipients had no prior SARS-CoV-2 infection, with negative nucleocapsid antibodies. About 2 million PBMC were seeded per well and grown in the presence of about 9.6 IU/ml IL-2 and about 10 ug/ml peptides. Half-medium replacement with IL-2 medium occurred on days 3 and 7. This receptor was obtained from a human donor who received a COVID-19 vaccine. This specimen consisted of CD4+ T cells from PBMCs cultured with HCoV-OC43 spike peptides, obtained before COVID-19 vaccination. Subset in this sample: HCoV-OC43 spike overlapping peptide pool stimulation. The rearrangement uses TRBV5-5 and TRBJ2-5; 9 bases match TRBD2. Here the CDR3 DNA reads TGTGCCAGCAGCTTTTTAGCGGGGGTAATGGAGACCCAGTACTTC. It translates to CASSFLAGVMETQYF.